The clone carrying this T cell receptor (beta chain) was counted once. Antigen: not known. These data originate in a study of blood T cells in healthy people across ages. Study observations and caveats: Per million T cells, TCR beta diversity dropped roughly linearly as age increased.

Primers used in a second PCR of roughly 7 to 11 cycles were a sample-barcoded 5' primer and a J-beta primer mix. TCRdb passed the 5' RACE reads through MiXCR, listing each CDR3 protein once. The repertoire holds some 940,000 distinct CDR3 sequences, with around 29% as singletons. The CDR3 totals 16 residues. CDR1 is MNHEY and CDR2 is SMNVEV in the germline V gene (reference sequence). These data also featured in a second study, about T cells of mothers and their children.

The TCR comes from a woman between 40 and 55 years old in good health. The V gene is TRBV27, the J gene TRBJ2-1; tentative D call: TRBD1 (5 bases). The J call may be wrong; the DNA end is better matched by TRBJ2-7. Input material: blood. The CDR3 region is CASSPRQTSSYNEQYF. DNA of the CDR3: TGTGCCAGCAGTCCCCGACAGACGAGCTCCTACAATGAGCAGTACTTC.